The T cell receptor beta chain described here comes from a study of blood T cell repertoires in COVID-19. In the study overall: Samples representing acute and convalescent COVID-19 were sourced from the United States, Italy and Spain.

CDR3 size: 14 residues. Unmatched junction bases numbered 12, after V lost 10 bases and J lost 5 bases. From germline, CDR1 is ENHRY and CDR2 SYGVKD. Original handling: Reference gene primer amplification yielded estimated nucleated cell counts. Clones were sequenced by immunoSEQ multiplex PCR, and TCRdb holds only the in-frame ones, with some missing. Clone size and the V and J calls come from that table; the DNA yielded D and trimming. The data show about 400,000 clones, about 90% seen once. Each participant's cohort was designated according to participant-reported clinical history. The chain couples TRBV10-3 to TRBJ1-1; TRBD1 aligns across 8 bases. The sequencing input was PBMCs or T cells enriched from blood (not recorded which). This receptor was identified in a woman aged 25 to 39 who had recovered from COVID-19. In DNA, the CDR3 is TGTGCCACCTGCGAGACAGGGGTAGGTACTGAAGCTTTCTTT. Protein product: CATCETGVGTEAFF.